The 7 T cell receptor beta chains in this list originate from one sample, sequenced in a study of blood T cell repertoires in COVID-19. TCRdb's table, derived via immunoSEQ multiplex PCR, lists solely in-frame clones and lacks some. The sample consists of roughly 190,000 clones, approximately 79% of them appearing once. Sample: PBMCs or T cells enriched from blood (not recorded which). The source of these receptors is a woman aged 55-70 years with acute COVID-19.

In its sample, this clone was seen once. V gene TRBV5-4 combines with J gene TRBJ2-5; 7 bases are a match to TRBD1. CDR1 is SGHNT and CDR2 is YYREEE in the germline V gene (reference sequence). J was trimmed by 1 base and V by 4 bases; bases with no gene match: 4. The CDR3 has 14 residues. The CDR3, as DNA: TGTGCCAGCAGCCTCAGACAGGGCCAAGAGACCCAGTACTTC. Amino acids: CASSLRQGQETQYF.

The chain combines TRBV19 with TRBJ1-1; 7 nucleotides agree with TRBD1. Germline CDR1 LNHDA, CDR2 SQIVND (reference sequence). With V trimmed by 0 bases and J by 11 bases, 12 bases remained unmatched. This CDR3 contains 15 residues. CDR3 sequence reads: CASSIDGGGPSSAFF. CDR3 coding DNA: TGTGCCAGTAGTATAGATGGAGGGGGCCCCTCTTCGGCTTTCTTT.

This clone has a single count. The V gene is TRBV19, the J gene TRBJ2-7; 8 positions match TRBD1. The length of the CDR3 is 14 residues. With V trimmed by 5 bases and J by 5 bases, 8 bases remained unmatched. The germline gives CDR1 LNHDA, CDR2 SQIVND (reference sequence). CDR3 amino acids: CASSPDRASNEQYF. CDR3 DNA sequence: TGTGCCAGTAGTCCGGACAGGGCTTCAAACGAGCAGTACTTC.

The CDR3 loop reads CASSLGGSSTDTQYF. DNA of the CDR3: TGCGCCAGCAGCTTGGGCGGTTCTAGCACAGATACGCAGTATTTT. V gene TRBV5-1 combines with J gene TRBJ2-3; D is ambiguous. Germline CDR1 SGHRS, CDR2 YFSETQ. This CDR3 region has 15 residues. With 0 bases removed from V and 0 bases from J, the gap between germline ends came to 8 bases.

This clone was detected a few times. The V and J genes are TRBV7-2 and TRBJ1-1; no clear D. CDR1 and CDR2 (germline): SGHTA, FQGNSA. Trimming shortened V by 6 bases and J by 1 base, and 9 bases separated the two germline ends. The CDR3 is 13 amino acids. CDR3 loop: CASSLAENTEAFF. The CDR3 nucleotides read TGTGCCAGCAGTCTCGCAGAGAACACTGAAGCTTTCTTT.

The V call is TRBV27, the J call TRBJ2-3; 7 bases align to TRBD2. Germline CDR1 and CDR2: MNHEY and SMNVEV (reference sequence). The CDR3 totals 15 residues. V was clipped by 7 bases and J by 2 bases; unmatched bases: 9. DNA of the CDR3: TGTGCCAGCAACCAGAAGCGGGGATACACAGATACGCAGTATTTT. Translated, it gives CASNQKRGYTDTQYF.

The chain carries TRBV19 and TRBJ1-3; TRBD1 aligns across 7 bases. Germline CDR1 LNHDA, CDR2 SQIVND (reference sequence). Trimming removed 4 bases from V and 4 bases from J; junction bases left unmatched: 7. The CDR3 is 15 residues long. As DNA, the CDR3 is TGTGCCAGTAGTAGCGACAGGGCAATCGGAAACACCATATATTTT. This translates into CASSSDRAIGNTIYF. The variable domain in full, with the rest retrieved from reference TRBV19 and TRBJ1-3, is DGGITQSPKYLFRKEGQNVTLSCEQNLNHDAMYWYRQDPGQGLRLIYYSQIVNDFQKGDIAEGYSVSREKKESFPLTVTSAQKNPTAFYLCASSSDRAIGNTIYFGEGSWLTVV.